This T cell receptor (beta chain) was recovered during a study of T cell repertoires in cytomegalovirus infection (dated by TCRdb to the late 2010s). Describing the broader study: Peptide stimulations targeted recently identified HLA-C-restricted CMV epitopes, whose presentation resists viral immunomodulation, together with well-studied HLA-B-restricted epitopes. Because public TCR beta signatures pointed to carriage of CMV infection together with the matching HLA type, the HLA type of each donor mattered for the analysis. Broad study findings and their caveats: In the ex vivo response, HLA-C-restricted CMV-specific TCR beta clonotypes were dominant, and in two of eight donors the single most frequent clonotype came from this HLA-C-restricted group. Carriers of CMV infection plus the relevant HLA type were discriminated by the cumulative frequency of public TCR beta family members in the study cohort and in an independent approximately 340-donor cohort.

To note about this clonotype: The target of this receptor is not known. No much larger clone exists at a distance of one base, and base qualities are not known.

The junction shows trimming of 0 bases on V and 2 bases on J, plus 12 bases between the germline ends. From the germline V gene, CDR1 is KGHSH and CDR2 is LQKENI. The CDR3 covers 16 residues, taking in both the cysteine and the phenylalanine. Of the read, only the CDR3 DNA is kept; its 48 bases are in frame from base 1. Interpreted using the paper, the treatment or condition label stands for: in vitro stimulation with specific CMV peptide epitopes to enrich CMV-specific T cells. Sequenced using an Illumina HiSeq 1500. The raw public reads went through TCRdb reprocessing: fastp at Q25, MiXCR clone calling, in-frame beta chains kept. Records with the same CDR3 protein are collapsed into one entry carrying the most frequent genes and DNA. This sample lists roughly 800,000 distinct CDR3 sequences; 25% to 35% were detected once. The ten top clones hold around 12% of the sample.

This TCR was recovered from a human donor in good health (CMV status not recorded). Some clones in this sample may be carry-over from other donors' samples. Recombination connected TRBV18 to TRBJ2-3, with no confident D gene call. Here the sequenced sample was cultured CD8+ T cells from PBMCs, taken from culture after CMV antigen stimulation. The encoded CDR3 is CASSPPAGATTDTQYF. In nucleotides, the sequence is TGTGCCAGCTCACCACCGGCCGGAGCGACCACAGATACGCAGTATTTT.